What follows are 7 T cell receptor beta chains derived from one specimen sequenced in a study of T-cell reconstitution after alpha-beta-depleted transplantation in children. Unique molecular identifiers were built into the TCRbeta library. Via MiXCR, TCRdb re-called the PCR reads, giving one row per CDR3 protein. The table records about 27,000 distinct CDR3 sequences, about 6.2% of them present only once. The material was PBMCs, mostly from graft donor cells, obtained 180 days after TCRalphabeta/CD19-depleted stem cell transplant. These receptors originate from a male patient younger than 18 who had a stem cell transplant for acute myeloid leukemia, so the T cells may come from the graft donor.

The chain employs TRBV7-2 and TRBJ2-1; D call uncertain. Per germline, CDR1 SGHTA and CDR2 FQGNSA. Trimming left V 0 bases short and J 6 bases short, with 12 bases between. This CDR3 region has 15 residues. The CDR3 is CASSLARPLGNEQFF. CDR3 coding DNA: TGTGCCAGCAGCTTAGCGCGACCCCTTGGCAATGAGCAGTTCTTC.

There are many counts of this clonotype. The CDR3 is CASSSWEVGRDTQYF. As DNA, the CDR3 is TGTGCCAGTAGTTCGTGGGAGGTCGGTAGGGATACGCAGTATTTT. The chain couples TRBV19 to TRBJ2-3, with D possibly matching TRBD2 (6 bases). This CDR3 contains 15 residues. From germline, CDR1 is LNHDA and CDR2 SQIVND (reference sequence). Trimming shortened V by 5 bases and J by 6 bases, and 18 bases separated the two germline ends.

The sample holds many counts of this clonotype. The chain combines TRBV27 with TRBJ2-1; possibly TRBD1 for D (6 bases). This CDR3 has 13 residues. Looked up from germline, CDR1 is MNHEY and CDR2 is SMNVEV (reference sequence). V was clipped by 1 base and J by 8 bases, with 9 bases between them. CDR3 coding DNA: TGTGCCAGCAGTTTATGGGGGCGTGATGAGCAGTTCTTC. Its translation: CASSLWGRDEQFF.

This clonotype has at least ten counts. The CDR3 loop reads CASSLAGQGLLRTEAFF. CDR3 sequence (DNA): TGTGCCAGCAGCTTGGCAGGGCAGGGCCTCTTGAGGACTGAAGCTTTCTTT. The rearrangement links TRBV5-5 to TRBJ1-1; TRBD1 might be the D (5 bases). Trimming removed 0 bases at V and 5 bases at J, with 20 bases between. The CDR3 length is 17 residues. Germline CDR1 reads SGHKS; CDR2 reads YYEKEE (reference sequence).

This clonotype was recorded at least ten times. The rearrangement uses TRBV5-1 and TRBJ2-1; TRBD2 agrees at 8 bases. Germline lookup yields CDR1 SGHRS and CDR2 YFSETQ. The trim removed 2 bases at V and 1 base at J, leaving 2 bases unmatched. This CDR3 has 15 residues. CDR3 loop: CASSLGGRSYNEQFF. The CDR3 nucleotides read TGCGCCAGCAGCTTAGGCGGGAGGTCCTACAATGAGCAGTTCTTC.

There are a few counts of this clonotype. The chain uses TRBV5-6 and TRBJ2-1; possibly TRBD1 for D (5 bases). This CDR3 contains 14 residues. CDR1 is SGHDT and CDR2 is YYEEEE in the germline V gene. Trimming left V 1 base short and J 4 bases short, with 9 bases between. The CDR3, as DNA: TGTGCCAGCAGCTTGTCTAACAGGTACAATGAGCAGTTCTTC. Translation gives CASSLSNRYNEQFF.

This clonotype appeared many times. The chain links TRBV20-1 to TRBJ2-5, with D possibly called TRBD1 or TRBD2 (5 bases each). This CDR3 region has 18 residues. CDR1 DFQATT and CDR2 SNEGSKA come from the germline V gene (reference sequence). The V end lost 0 bases, the J end lost 7 bases, and 27 bases lay between the germline ends. The CDR3 sequence is CSARDLTGPNGKRGTQYF. The CDR3 coding sequence is TGCAGTGCTAGAGATCTGACGGGACCAAACGGAAAAAGGGGGACCCAGTACTTC.